The 5 T cell receptor beta chains below all came from one sample that was sequenced in a study of siplizumab effects on memory and regulatory T cells. The protocol was immunoSEQ multiplex PCR, while the TCRdb copy is restricted to in-frame clones and leaves out a portion. The sample records more than 85,000 clones, over 85% being singletons. The sequenced sample consisted of CD4+ T cells sorted from blood. The receptors come from a human donor in good health.

Only one count was recorded for this clone. This chain links TRBV6-1 with TRBJ1-5; no reliable D call. Germline V gives CDR1 MNHNS, CDR2 SASEGT. The CDR3 is 13 residues long. Trimming removed 1 base from V and 7 bases from J, with 8 bases in between. The CDR3 DNA reads TGTGCCAGCAGTGAAGGGCTGGGACAGCCCCAGCATTTT. It translates to CASSEGLGQPQHF.

This chain joins TRBV6-5 and TRBJ2-7; 7 nucleotides match TRBD1. The CDR3 has 13 residues. The V segment lost 6 bases and the J segment 6 bases; nucleotides outside the gene matches: 8. CDR1 and CDR2 (germline): MNHEY, SVGAGI. CDR3 loop: CASRWTGRGEQYF. The CDR3 DNA reads TGTGCCAGCAGGTGGACAGGACGGGGCGAGCAGTACTTC.

This clone has only a few counts. The CDR3 DNA reads as TGTGCCAGCACGGGCGGGGCCACCTACGAGCAGTACTTC. Translating gives CASTGGATYEQYF. The rearrangement joins TRBV6-5 to TRBJ2-7; weak D call: TRBD2 (6 bases). The CDR3 is made up of 13 amino acids. The germline CDR1 and CDR2 sequences are MNHEY and SVGAGI. Trimming took off 7 bases at V and 2 bases at J, with 12 bases between the two ends.

V and J are TRBV7-9 and TRBJ2-2, with 10 nucleotides matching TRBD2. V was clipped by 5 bases and J by 2 bases; unmatched bases: 5. Per the germline V gene, CDR1 is SEHNR and CDR2 is FQNEAQ (reference sequence). The CDR3 loop spans 16 amino acids. In DNA, the CDR3 is TGTGCCAGCAGCCCCGTAGCGGGGGGTAACACCGGGGAGCTGTTTTTT. Translating gives CASSPVAGGNTGELFF.

The chain recombines TRBV4-1 with TRBJ2-7; 7 bases map to TRBD2. The germline CDR1 and CDR2 sequences are MGHRA and YSYEKL. The CDR3 is 15 residues long. J lost 6 bases, V lost 0 bases, and 8 bases had no gene match. The CDR3 DNA is TGCGCCAGCAGCCAAGAGGCGGGCGGGAGTGGCGAGCAGTACTTC. Protein sequence: CASSQEAGGSGEQYF.